This T cell receptor beta chain was documented in a study of cytomegalovirus exposure and HLA in healthy donors. Study results and caveats: A missense DCLRE1C variant was associated with V- and J-gene trimming of TCR beta chains in a later analysis, and an independent cohort replicated the association.

To note about this clone: Its antigen is unknown.

This CDR3 spans 18 amino acids. V dropped 3 bases and J dropped 4; count of bases not matched to a gene: 15. CDR1 and CDR2 (germline): SGHVS, FQNEAQ. The PCR used 60 Vbeta and 13 Jbeta primers. Produced via immunoSEQ multiplex PCR; TCRdb's table is partial and in-frame only. The sample includes some 160,000 clones, 80% to 85% of them seen just once. Sequenced input: PBMCs. This sequence originates from a male donor in good health and CMV-seronegative. The rearrangement links TRBV7-8 to TRBJ2-5, with 9 bases lining up with TRBD2. CDR3 region: CASSFPPPIAGEVETQYF. The CDR3 nucleotides are TGTGCCAGCAGCTTCCCCCCCCCAATAGCGGGGGAGGTAGAGACCCAGTACTTC.